This T cell receptor (beta chain) was recorded in a study of blood T cell repertoires in COVID-19. CDR1 LGHDT and CDR2 YNNKEL come from the germline V gene (reference sequence). The CDR3 runs to 14 residues. The V end was cut by 1 base, the J end by 8 bases, with 14 bases between. Libraries were prepared by immunoSEQ multiplex PCR; TCRdb keeps only in-frame clonotypes and omits some of them. This table has roughly 70,000 clones, 60% to 85% appearing once. This chain links TRBV3-1 (or the pseudogene TRBV3-2) with TRBJ1-2; D is uncertain. The receptor comes from an older man with acute or convalescent COVID-19. Sequencing was done on a sample of peripheral blood. Here the CDR3 DNA reads TGTGCCAGCAGCCAAGCCGACCGCCCGGGAGGCTACACCTTC. Its translation: CASSQADRPGGYTF.